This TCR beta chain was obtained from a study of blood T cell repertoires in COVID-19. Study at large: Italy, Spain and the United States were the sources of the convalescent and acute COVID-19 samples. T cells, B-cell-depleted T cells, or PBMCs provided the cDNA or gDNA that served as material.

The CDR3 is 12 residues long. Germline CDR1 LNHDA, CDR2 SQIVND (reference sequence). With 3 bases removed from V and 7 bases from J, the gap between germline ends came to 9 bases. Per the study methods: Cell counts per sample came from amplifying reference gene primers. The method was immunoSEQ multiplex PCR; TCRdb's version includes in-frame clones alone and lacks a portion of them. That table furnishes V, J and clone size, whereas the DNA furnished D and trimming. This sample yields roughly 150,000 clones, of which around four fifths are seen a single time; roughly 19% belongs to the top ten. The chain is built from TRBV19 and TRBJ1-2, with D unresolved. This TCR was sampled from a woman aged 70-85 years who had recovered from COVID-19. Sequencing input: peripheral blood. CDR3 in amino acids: CASSIPLGGYTF. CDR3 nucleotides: TGTGCCAGTAGTATCCCCCTCGGTGGCTACACCTTC.